The present entry profiles one TCR beta chain with its context. Its target is not known. This specimen comes from a study of shared clonotypes between healthy human individuals. Germline lookup yields CDR1 SGHNT and CDR2 YYREEE (reference sequence). The CDR3 runs to 14 residues. Trimming left V 2 bases short and J 4 bases short, with 13 bases between. Profiled with immunoSEQ multiplex PCR; TCRdb holds only in-frame clones, not every one. In the table there are about 1.5 million clones, around 98% of which are singletons. Study-wide results and limits: Relative to their counterparts shared across all four donors, non-shared clonotypes exhibited diminished generation probabilities.

The chain combines TRBV5-4 with TRBJ2-7; D might be TRBD1 or TRBD2, each matching 6 bases. The receptor comes from a man younger than 45 in good health. Input material: naive CD4+ T cells sorted from blood. Subset given: CD45RA+ positively selected. CDR3 amino acids: CASSFGGLKYEQYF. For the CDR3, the DNA is TGTGCCAGCAGCTTTGGGGGGCTGAAGTACGAGCAGTACTTC.